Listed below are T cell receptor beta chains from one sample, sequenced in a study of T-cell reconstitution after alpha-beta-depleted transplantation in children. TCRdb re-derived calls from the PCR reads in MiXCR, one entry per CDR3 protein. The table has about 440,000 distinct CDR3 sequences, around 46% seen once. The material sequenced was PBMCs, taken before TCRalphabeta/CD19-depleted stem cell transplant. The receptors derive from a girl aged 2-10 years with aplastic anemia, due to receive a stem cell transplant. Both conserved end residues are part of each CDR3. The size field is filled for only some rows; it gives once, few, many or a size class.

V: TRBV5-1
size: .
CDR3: CASSLGGQGNHEQFF

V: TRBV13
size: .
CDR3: CASSFVRGAGYNEQFF

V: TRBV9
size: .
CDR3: CASSASRGRHNEQFF

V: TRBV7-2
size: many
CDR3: CASSPQPDRLNTEAFF

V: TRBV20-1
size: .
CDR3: CSARGTRGQPQHF

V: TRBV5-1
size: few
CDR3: CASSLQGRENIQYF

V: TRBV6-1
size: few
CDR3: CASSAGTVPSRETQYF

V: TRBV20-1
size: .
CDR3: CSARVRGTEAFF

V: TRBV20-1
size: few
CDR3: CSADRTSDTQYF

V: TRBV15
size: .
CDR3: CATSSGQGVSEQYF

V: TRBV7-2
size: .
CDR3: CASSLRARGNQPQHF

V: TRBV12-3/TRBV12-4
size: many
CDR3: CASSLTGPAAQYF

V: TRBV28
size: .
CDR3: CASSLGSPRYF

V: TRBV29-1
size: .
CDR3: CSVDSRGRRAEAFF

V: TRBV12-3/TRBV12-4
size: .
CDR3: CASSMIPSEGQPQHF

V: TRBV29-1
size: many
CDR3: CSVAGGPREQYF

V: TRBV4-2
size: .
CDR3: CAMGPGGFSNQPQHF

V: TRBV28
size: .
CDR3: CASRGGNYGYTF

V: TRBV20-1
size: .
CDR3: CSASLPGGASSYEQYF

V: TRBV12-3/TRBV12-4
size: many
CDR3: CASSLVAGGGYGYTF

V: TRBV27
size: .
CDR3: CASSSGTGARGYTF

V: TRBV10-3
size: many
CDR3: CAIRTPGTGNEQYF

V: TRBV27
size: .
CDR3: CASSFQGQGNIQYF

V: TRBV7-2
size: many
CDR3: CASSPTSGRGSEQYF

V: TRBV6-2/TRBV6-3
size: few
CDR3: CASRNGDSYEQYF

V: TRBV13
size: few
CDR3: CASSLRSGSPYNEQFF

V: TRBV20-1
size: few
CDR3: CSARGASTDTQYF

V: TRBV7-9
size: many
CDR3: CASQGEAETQYF

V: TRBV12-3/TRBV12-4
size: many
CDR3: CASSLRTSGRGEQYF

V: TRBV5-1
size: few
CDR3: CASSSDLRPISPLHF

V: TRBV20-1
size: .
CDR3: CSARGRDSPYEQYF

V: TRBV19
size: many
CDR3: CASSIKRTGSHGELFF

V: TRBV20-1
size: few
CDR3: CSAGGLAGAKGYF

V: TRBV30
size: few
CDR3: CAWSFGGHQNEQYF

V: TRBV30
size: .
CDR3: CAWSATSGRGSYNEQFF

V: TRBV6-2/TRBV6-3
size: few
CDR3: CASSHGTYNEQFF

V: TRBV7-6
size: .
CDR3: CASSPTVAGGPSEQFF

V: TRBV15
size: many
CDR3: CATSRGRGGSYNEQFF

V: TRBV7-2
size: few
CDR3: CASSLEGRDEKLFF

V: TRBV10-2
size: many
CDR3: CASSDPGGPMTQPQHF

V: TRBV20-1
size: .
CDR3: CSARDRGGMSEQYF

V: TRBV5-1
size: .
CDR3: CASSLHRGYNEQFF

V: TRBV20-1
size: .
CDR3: CSASPLAAYNEQFF

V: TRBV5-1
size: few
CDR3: CASSLEGSGEQYF

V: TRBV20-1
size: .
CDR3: CSARGGSPETQYF

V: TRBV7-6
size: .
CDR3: CASSLAGTVSGNTIYF

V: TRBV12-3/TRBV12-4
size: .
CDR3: CASSPGLAPGRETQYF

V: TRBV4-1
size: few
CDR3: CASSQDLASGRYNEQFF

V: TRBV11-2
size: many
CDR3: CASSLDATLRTEAFF

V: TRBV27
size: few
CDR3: CASSLVVGTEAFF

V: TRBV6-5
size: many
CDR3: CASSYSKGRGRTEAFF

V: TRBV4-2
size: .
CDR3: CASSRSRVGNTEAFF

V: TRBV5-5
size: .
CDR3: CASSRGPDYLYEQYF

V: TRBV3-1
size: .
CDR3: CASSQGEGDHNEQFF

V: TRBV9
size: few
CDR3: CASSVRQNTDTQYF

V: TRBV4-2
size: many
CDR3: CASSQNLAPGGTEQYF

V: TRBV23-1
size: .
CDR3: CASSQTDPLPGQGGHEQFF